This T cell receptor beta chain was captured by sequencing in a study of spatial heterogeneity in lung cancer. Whole-study results and caveats: More often at tumor resection than at routine follow-up, ubiquitous expanded tumor TCRs were detected in the blood.

Noted time point: sample taken at primary tumor resection. Whole RNA from tumor, nontumor lung or frozen PBMC was sequenced unsorted. As to this clonotype: Its antigen is as yet unknown.

MiXCR was run by TCRdb on the 5' RACE reads, yielding one entry per CDR3 protein. Of around 89,000 distinct CDR3 sequences listed, roughly 12% are singletons. Per germline, CDR1 MDHEN and CDR2 SYDVKM. The V end was cut by 8 bases, the J end by 8 bases, with 15 bases between. The CDR3 covers 13 residues. This chain links TRBV28 with TRBJ1-4; no clear D. This TCR was recovered from a male donor with early-stage non-small cell lung cancer. This material consisted of PBMCs, taken at surgery. The CDR3 nucleotides read TGTGCCAGCGAAAATCCGGGAGGGGAAAAACTGTTTTTT. Translating gives CASENPGGEKLFF.